This T cell receptor beta chain stems from a study of blood T cell repertoires in COVID-19 (dated by TCRdb to the early 2020s). For the study in its entirety: Samples from collaborators originated in the United States, Italy and Spain and spanned both the acute and convalescent phases of COVID-19. The material from the prospective study consisted of cDNA or gDNA derived from T cells, B-cell-depleted T cells, or PBMCs. The dataset comprised deeply sampled blood TCRbeta repertoires from subjects exposed to, actively infected with, or recovered from COVID-19. The repertoires were released in a freely available public database intended as a resource for research on the immune response to SARS-CoV-2. The samples were drawn from the first 160 participants of the ongoing ImmuneRACE study and from some 1,300 subjects provided by 6 global collaborators. Nearly every sample came with metadata listing a de-identified subject ID, COVID-19 status, age in years and sex. Where HLA class I and class II types were available, the types were taken from metadata supplied by the sample provider, not from assay-based typing.

Remarks on this clone: Its antigen is not yet known. Base quality data are lacking; no much larger clone is found one base away.

At one collaborating source in Seattle, patients were enrolled during active infection and were followed longitudinally through the course of disease. The collaborating institutions used their own protocols to collect whole blood in K2EDTA tubes. Collaborator samples were shipped for TCRbeta analysis as frozen whole blood, isolated PBMCs, or DNA extracted from either sample type. What the research found in general, with its limitations: How much clinical and demographic metadata was included differed by source and by participant, and the metadata was provided uncurated.

TCRbeta CDR3 regions were amplified from genomic DNA using the immunoSEQ Assay, a bias-controlled multiplex PCR. Per the source publication's procedure: The number of nucleated cells in each sample was estimated by amplification of reference gene primers within the assay. To quantify the absolute abundance of each unique TCRbeta CDR3 rearrangement, sequence reads were collapsed and filtered. For each sample, productive Simpson clonality was calculated by taking the square root of Simpson's diversity index across productive rearrangements. TCRdb obtained this table from immuneACCESS and retained in-frame rearrangements with V and J assigned. These tables miss some clones; where compared with another copy, unresolved V genes account for less than half of the shortfall, and the remainder is unexplained. D and trimming were read from the DNA, whereas the V and J calls and clone size are those reported in that table. For this sample there are fewer than 350,000 clones; about nine tenths appear just once. Of the sample, over 3.5% falls within the top ten clones.

The sequenced sample was peripheral blood. The receptor's source is a woman aged 55 to 70 with COVID-19, enrolled during active disease.

Here the CDR3 is given as CASSLAGNSYGEQFF. The nucleotide sequence is TGCGCCAGCAGCTTGGCGGGGAACTCCTACGGTGAGCAGTTCTTC. This chain is built from TRBV5-1 and TRBJ2-1; TRBD2 could be the D gene, as 5 bases match. CDR1 and CDR2, looked up from the germline V gene, are SGHRS and YFSETQ. There are 15 amino acids in the CDR3, from cysteine to phenylalanine inclusive. Only the CDR3 region is kept as DNA, spanning 45 bases read in frame from base 1. Trimming costs V 0 bases and J 9 bases, and their ends lie 16 bases apart.